Described below is a single TCR beta chain sequence and its context. Its antigen remains undetermined. Per-base qualities were not stored, and no clone one base away is much larger. The donors were healthy, HIV-negative adults who had no recently reported acute infections or vaccinations. All donors were Caucasian adults living in Nashville, Tennessee, USA. CD4+ T cells were enriched by magnetic negative selection; naive cells were then positively selected on CD45RA, and the negative fraction formed the memory subset. Blood was obtained by leukapheresis, after which PBMCs were separated by Ficoll-Histopaque density gradient centrifugation and cryopreserved in liquid nitrogen vapor phase. Analytical flow cytometry was used to check the purity and quantity of each magnetically sorted T cell population. From each sorted fraction, genomic DNA was isolated and quantified by UV absorbance on a Nanodrop 2000c.

This sample stems from a study of shared clonotypes between healthy human individuals (dated by TCRdb to 2019 to 2021). About the investigation overall: The cohort included a few men and two women between 18 and 49 years of age. For each donor, CD4 naive and CD4 memory were each run on three plates, CD8 naive on two plates, and CD8 memory on one plate. Blood TCR repertoires of five healthy adults were deeply sequenced to estimate repertoire size and the extent of clonotype sharing between individuals. To increase sequencing depth and limit assay-specific biases, different laboratories used diverse techniques to prepare libraries and sequence TCR repertoires. Each donor's leukapheresis produced roughly between roughly 0.9 and 9 billion PBMCs.

Using the deep immunoSEQ assay, multiplex PCR amplified TCR CDR3 regions from genomic DNA. Extracted genomic DNA from each cell subset was distributed evenly across all wells of several immunoSEQ 96-well plates, and each plate was treated as a replicate. For sorted subsets, each replicate PCR was loaded with about 0.2 ug genomic DNA, equivalent to approximately 33,000 T cell genomes. Purified libraries were measured with a Qubit 3.0 fluorometer, size-checked on a Bioanalyzer 2100, and measured again with the KAPA Library Quantification kit. Every immunoSEQ 96-well plate was sequenced on a separate single-read 150-cycle Illumina NextSeq 550 flow cell. The paper's data handling went like this. Because only junctional sequences without quality scores were contained in the immunoSEQ output, filtering matching that applied to full-length reads could not be performed. Sequences were annotated with PyIR, a Python wrapper for IgBLAST v1.9, and V/J genes and CDR3 were assigned using IMGT germline references. Reads with weak V/J assignments (E-value above 1e-6), missing CDR3, stop codons, out-of-frame junctions, or ambiguous translated residues were removed. V3J clonotypes were defined as sequences sharing an identical inferred V gene, J gene, and CDR3 amino acid sequence. Percentage overlap between repertoires was computed as shared unique clonotypes divided by the size of the smaller repertoire. Three approaches were used to assess repertoire richness: RTK rarefaction, the Chao1 estimator, and Recon v2.1 estimates of unobserved clonotypes. OLGA was used to compute generation probabilities for all TCRbeta clonotypes that the gDNA method yielded from four donors. Not all clones reach the TCRdb copy of this immuneACCESS table, which keeps in-frame sequences only. Checked studies attribute under half of the gap to unresolved V genes and leave the rest unexplained. V, J and clone size derive from that table, while D and trimming were established from the DNA sequence. The sample table holds about 1.5 million clones, of which roughly 96% were seen once. The ten largest make up about 1% of the sample.

From cysteine to phenylalanine, the CDR3 is 16 amino acids long. The entry retains the CDR3 DNA only, 48 bases that are in frame from base 1. Here V drops 4 bases and J drops 6 bases, and the junction holds 16 bases not matched to any gene. The germline V gene yields SGHDT for CDR1 and YYEEEE for CDR2. General conclusions and limits of the study: Sampling was restricted to blood, and TCR repertoires in tissue are likely to differ from TCR repertoires in blood. Even with the large sequencing depth, rarefaction of the sorted-subset datasets indicated that sequencing was incomplete. Compared with non-shared clonotypes, clonotypes shared by all four sorted-subset donors had higher generation probabilities. Larger estimated clonotype richness was generally found for naive subsets than for memory subsets. About 5% of naive CD4, more than 3% of naive CD8, approximately 2.2% of memory CD4, and 0.4% of memory CD8 clonotypes were shared across a few donors. The small number of donors limited the genetic and exposure-history diversity represented. Pairwise subsampling led to the expectation that sequencing depth would affect the degree of clonotype sharing among donors.

The chain uses TRBV5-6 and TRBJ2-7; 7 of the junction bases match TRBD2. Sequenced material: naive CD4+ T cells sorted from blood. What this sample's cell subset or site label stands for: CD45RA+ positively selected. This TCR derives from a man aged 25 to 40 in good health. The CDR3 loop reads CASSKPSGLGRGEQYF. At the DNA level, the sequence is TGTGCCAGCAGCAAACCTAGCGGCCTAGGACGTGGCGAGCAGTACTTC.